This TCR beta chain comes out of a study of T cell responses to AZD1222 COVID-19 vaccine. General observations from the study: Females outnumbered males among donors, who were mostly white British; clonal diversity was possibly underestimated. Baseline seropositivity characterized only a handful of AZD1222 recipients. Nearly half of unique spike-specific TCRs reportedly avoided B.1.351 and B.1.1.7 mutated regions. Dominant at 160-218 and 743-854, vaccine-associated CD4 TCRs also spanned spike.

This clone appeared a single time. What it binds is unknown. The method was immunoSEQ multiplex PCR; TCRdb's version includes in-frame clones alone and lacks a portion of them. The sample lists over 55,000 clones, 84% occurring once. This CDR3 is built from 13 residues. In germline, CDR1 is SNHLY, CDR2 FYNNEI. Trimming stripped 2 bases from V and 2 bases from J, with 6 bases between. The V call is TRBV2, the J call TRBJ1-2, with D unresolved. The receptor's source is an adult in good health. The material was peripheral blood, obtained on day 0 of AZD1222 vaccination. The CDR3 loop is CASSEPGNYGYTF. For the CDR3, the DNA is TGTGCCAGCAGTGAACCGGGAAACTATGGCTACACCTTC.